This T cell receptor (beta chain) was sequenced during a study of blood T cells in healthy people across ages. Germline values: CDR1 SGHTA, CDR2 FQGNSA. The CDR3 loop spans 18 amino acids. After removal of 1 base from V and 8 bases from J, the junction contained 18 bases not matched to a gene. It was with a sample-barcoded 5' primer and a J-beta primer mix that a second PCR of about 7 to 12 cycles was run. Via MiXCR, TCRdb re-called the 5' RACE reads, giving one row per CDR3 protein. Here the sample spans 790,000 or so distinct CDR3 sequences, more than 55% being singletons. The chain couples TRBV7-2 to TRBJ1-2; 8 nucleotides match TRBD1. The sample consisted of blood. The sequence was obtained from a man aged 35 to 55 in good health. Here the CDR3 DNA reads TGTGCCAGCAGCTTAGTGGCCCCAGGAACAGGGGGGAGAGGGGGCTACACCTTC. Its protein product is CASSLVAPGTGGRGGYTF.